This is a list of T cell receptor beta chains from one sample in a study of spatial heterogeneity in lung cancer. TCRdb reanalysed the 5' RACE reads using MiXCR and keeps one entry per CDR3 protein. The sample has about 75,000 distinct CDR3 sequences; about an eighth are singletons. The sequences come from PBMCs, collected at surgery. These receptors all stem from a male donor with early-stage non-small cell lung cancer. Both conserved end residues are part of each CDR3. Fields, in order: J gene, V gene, D gene, clone size, CDR3 protein, CDR3 DNA. A D gene is named only where the DNA matches it firmly. Some rows mark clone size as missing; the rest say once, few, many or name a class of expanded clone.

>TRBJ1-5|TRBV7-2|NA|NA
CASSLGSVGDGPQHF
TGTGCCAGCAGCTTAGGGTCTGTGGGGGACGGTCCCCAGCATTTT
>TRBJ1-5|TRBV30|NA|NA
CAWGPGGGQPQHF
TGTGCCTGGGGCCCAGGAGGGGGTCAGCCCCAGCATTTT
>TRBJ2-1|TRBV6-5|NA|NA
CASTRDNEQFF
TGTGCCAGCACCAGAGACAATGAGCAGTTCTTC
>TRBJ2-5|TRBV4-1|NA|NA
CASSLPGQETQYF
TGCGCCAGCAGCCTTCCGGGGCAAGAGACCCAGTACTTC
>TRBJ1-1|TRBV7-2|TRBD1|few
CASSLPTGATEAFF
TGTGCCAGCAGCTTACCGACAGGGGCCACTGAAGCTTTCTTT
>TRBJ2-1|TRBV7-2|TRBD2|NA
CASSLVTSGEQFF
TGTGCCAGCAGCTTAGTAACTAGCGGTGAGCAGTTCTTC
>TRBJ1-5|TRBV6-6|TRBD1|NA
CASSYIGQGGQPQHF
TGTGCCAGCAGTTACATCGGGCAGGGGGGTCAGCCCCAGCATTTT
>TRBJ2-2|TRBV14|NA|NA
CASSSRGYTGELFF
TGTGCCAGCAGTTCTCGCGGGTACACCGGGGAGCTGTTTTTT
>TRBJ2-5|TRBV5-1|NA|many
CASSLADPFQETQYF
TGCGCCAGCAGCTTGGCCGACCCATTCCAAGAGACCCAGTACTTC
>TRBJ1-2|TRBV12-3/TRBV12-4|TRBD1|few
CASSDPGQGADGYTF
TGTGCCAGCAGTGACCCGGGACAGGGGGCGGATGGCTACACCTTC
>TRBJ1-3|TRBV20-1|NA|NA
CSARAGFTGNTIYF
TGCAGTGCCCGAGCCGGTTTTACGGGAAACACCATATATTTT
>TRBJ1-2|TRBV12-3/TRBV12-4|NA|few
CASSFAVYGYTF
TGTGCCAGCAGTTTTGCAGTGTATGGCTACACCTTC
>TRBJ2-7|TRBV9|TRBD1|NA
CASSVHTRGRLTCEQYF
TGTGCCAGCAGCGTCCATACCAGGGGGCGTCTCACCTGCGAGCAGTACTTC
>TRBJ2-7|TRBV12-3/TRBV12-4|NA|NA
CASSLLGPTYEQYF
TGTGCCAGCAGTTTATTGGGACCCACCTACGAGCAGTACTTC
>TRBJ2-1|TRBV7-9|NA|many
CASSLGRATGNEQFF
TGTGCCAGCAGCTTAGGACGGGCGACCGGCAATGAGCAGTTCTTC
>TRBJ2-1|TRBV6-2/TRBV6-3|TRBD2|few
CASTHGLAGKEQFF
TGTGCCAGCACCCATGGACTAGCGGGAAAGGAGCAGTTCTTC
>TRBJ1-6|TRBV6-5|TRBD1|NA
CASSYSVQGAQSSYNSPLHF
TGTGCCAGCAGTTACTCGGTCCAGGGGGCCCAGAGCTCCTATAATTCACCCCTCCACTTT
>TRBJ2-3|TRBV9|TRBD1|many
CASSVDRGRADTQYF
TGTGCCAGCAGCGTGGACAGGGGGCGGGCGGATACGCAGTATTTT
>TRBJ2-3|TRBV19|NA|few
CASSIDSGTSSTDTQYF
TGTGCCAGTAGTATAGATTCCGGGACTTCTAGCACAGATACGCAGTATTTT
>TRBJ1-1|TRBV27|NA|NA
CASSLNGGLPEAFF
TGTGCCAGCAGTTTAAACGGTGGGTTACCTGAAGCTTTCTTT
>TRBJ2-5|TRBV7-6|NA|few
CASSLAMGLQETQYF
TGTGCCAGCAGCTTAGCTATGGGCCTTCAAGAGACCCAGTACTTC
>TRBJ1-1|TRBV29-1|NA|few
CSVERTLNTEAFF
TGCAGCGTTGAGAGGACCCTGAACACTGAAGCTTTCTTT
>TRBJ2-1|TRBV12-3/TRBV12-4|NA|few
CASSPGPRGAYNEQFF
TGTGCCAGCAGTCCCGGACCAAGGGGGGCCTACAATGAGCAGTTCTTC
>TRBJ2-1|TRBV4-2|TRBD2|once
CASSQGVAGGDYNEQFF
TGTGCCAGCAGCCAAGGCGTAGCGGGGGGAGATTACAATGAGCAGTTCTTC